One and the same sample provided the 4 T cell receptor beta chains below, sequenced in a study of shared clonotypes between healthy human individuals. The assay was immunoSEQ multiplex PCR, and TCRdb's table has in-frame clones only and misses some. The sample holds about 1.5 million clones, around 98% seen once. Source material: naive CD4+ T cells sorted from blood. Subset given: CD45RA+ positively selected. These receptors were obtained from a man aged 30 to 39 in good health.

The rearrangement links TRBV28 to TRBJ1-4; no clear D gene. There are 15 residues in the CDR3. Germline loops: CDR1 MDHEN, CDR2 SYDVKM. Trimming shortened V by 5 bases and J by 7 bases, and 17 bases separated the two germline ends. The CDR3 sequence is CASSPGGPIGEKLFF. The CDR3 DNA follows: TGTGCCAGCAGTCCAGGTGGGCCTATCGGTGAAAAACTGTTTTTT.

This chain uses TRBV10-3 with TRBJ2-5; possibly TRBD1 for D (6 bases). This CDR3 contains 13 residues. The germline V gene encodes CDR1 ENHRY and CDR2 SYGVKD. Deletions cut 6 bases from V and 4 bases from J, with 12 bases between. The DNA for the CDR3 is TGTGCCATCAGCTTACAGGGATCAGAGACCCAGTACTTC. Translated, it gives CAISLQGSETQYF.

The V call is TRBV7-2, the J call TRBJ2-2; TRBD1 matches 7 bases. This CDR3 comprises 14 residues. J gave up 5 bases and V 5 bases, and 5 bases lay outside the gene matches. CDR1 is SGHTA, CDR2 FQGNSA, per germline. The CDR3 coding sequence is TGTGCCAGCAGCGTCCGACAGGGTACCGGGGAGCTGTTTTTT. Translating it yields CASSVRQGTGELFF.

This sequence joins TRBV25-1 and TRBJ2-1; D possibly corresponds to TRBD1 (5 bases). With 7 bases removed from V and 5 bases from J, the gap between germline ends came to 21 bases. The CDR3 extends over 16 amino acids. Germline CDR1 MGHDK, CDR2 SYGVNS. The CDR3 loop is CASTQGLGHGDNEQFF. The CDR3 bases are TGTGCCAGCACCCAAGGGCTTGGACATGGGGACAATGAGCAGTTCTTC. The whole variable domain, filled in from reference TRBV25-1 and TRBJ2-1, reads EADIYQTPRYLVIGTGKKITLECSQTMGHDKMYWYQQDPGMELHLIHYSYGVNSTEKGDLSSESTVSRIRTEHFPLTLESARPSHTSQYLCASTQGLGHGDNEQFFGPGTRLTVL.